This T cell receptor beta chain was documented in a study of Graves' ophthalmopathy and Graves' hyperthyroidism. Physicians reached a diagnosis by relying on clinical symptoms, serum thyroxine, TRAb, thyroid ultrasound and orbital computed tomography. RNA transcripts served as template for amplifying TCR beta CDR3 sequences. The first round was an RT-PCR with HTBI primers, and the second round was a multiplex PCR. TCRdb re-derived calls from the multiplex PCR reads in MiXCR, one entry per CDR3 protein. The sample carries about 640,000 distinct CDR3 sequences, about two fifths recorded once. Regarding the study as a whole: Blood also contained most of the expanded thyroid clonotypes above 0.001 frequency.

This clonotype was observed at least ten times. Its antigen is not known. The CDR3 totals 13 residues. Losses at the gene ends were 6 bases for V and 3 bases for J; bases not matched to a gene: 4. The sequence was collected from an adult man with Graves' ophthalmopathy. The J gene is TRBJ1-1, the V gene TRBV12-3 or TRBV12-4; 7 positions match TRBD1. The sequencing sample was made of peripheral blood. The CDR3 DNA is TGTGCCAGCAGATACACAGGGGACACTGAAGCTTTCTTT. This sequence encodes CASRYTGDTEAFF.